The 5 T cell receptor beta chains below were found in one sample sequenced in a study of early T cells in non-severe SARS-CoV-2 infection. Each CDR3 protein is one row after TCRdb ran MiXCR on the 5' RACE reads. The sample lists 70,000 to 90,000 distinct CDR3 sequences; around 10% were seen once. The source material was whole blood. These receptors came from an adult who was a healthcare worker with PCR-confirmed SARS-CoV-2 infection or an uninfected control (not recorded which).

The table lists this clonotype with many counts. The rearrangement uses TRBV19 and TRBJ2-3; D unclear. CDR1 and CDR2 from the germline V gene are LNHDA and SQIVND (reference sequence). The CDR3 consists of 15 residues. Trimming cost V 1 base and J 3 bases, with 11 bases left between them. CDR3 protein: CASSIGGVRTDTQYF. The DNA for the CDR3 is TGTGCCAGTAGTATAGGTGGGGTGAGAACAGATACGCAGTATTTT.

This clonotype has more than one count but fewer than ten. This chain joins TRBV6-5 and TRBJ2-5, with 8 nucleotides matching TRBD2. The germline V gene has CDR1 MNHEY and CDR2 SVGAGI. This CDR3 has 14 residues. V lost 2 bases and J lost 7; bases outside the gene matches: 6. The DNA for the CDR3 is TGTGCCAGCAGTTACGGGGGTAGCGGGGTGACCCAGTACTTC. It specifies CASSYGGSGVTQYF.

This clonotype was counted at least ten times. V usage is TRBV18 and J usage is TRBJ1-1, with a possible D match to TRBD1 (5 bases). This CDR3 comprises 14 residues. V was pared by 2 bases and J by 1 base, with 8 bases between. Per germline, CDR1 KGHSH and CDR2 LQKENI. CDR3 amino acids: CASSPRQGNTEAFF. CDR3 sequence (DNA): TGTGCCAGCTCACCAAGGCAGGGGAACACTGAAGCTTTCTTT. The variable domain in full, completed from reference TRBV18 and TRBJ1-1, reads NAGVMQNPRHLVRRRGQEARLRCSPMKGHSHVYWYRQLPEEGLKFMVYLQKENIIDESGMPKERFSAEFPKEGPSILRIQQVVRGDSAAYFCASSPRQGNTEAFFGQGTRLTVV.

This clonotype rates as medium-sized. The CDR3 region is CSAGGTGELFF. For the CDR3, the DNA is TGCAGTGCCGGGGGCACCGGGGAGCTGTTTTTT. The V and J genes are TRBV20-1 and TRBJ2-2; weak D call: TRBD2 (6 bases). There are 11 residues in the CDR3. Trimming cost V 6 bases and J 4 bases, with 6 bases left between them. In germline, CDR1 is DFQATT, CDR2 SNEGSKA (reference sequence).

Of note for this clonotype: Its ends do not fully match the called genes, so a read error is possible. This rearrangement joins TRBV7-7 to TRBJ2-1, with D perhaps matching TRBD2 (7 bases). The CDR3 extends over 14 amino acids. The germline V gene encodes CDR1 SSHAT and CDR2 FNYEAQ (reference sequence). The CDR3 spells CASSLGGGEDEQFF. The CDR3 coding sequence is TGTGCTAGCAGCTTAGGGGGAGGGGAGGATGAGCAGTTCTTC.